These T cell receptor beta chains were read from a single sample in a study of PD-1 blockade in classical Hodgkin lymphoma. Generated by immunoSEQ multiplex PCR, the TCRdb table keeps only in-frame clones and is missing some. Seen here are over 20,000 clones, over 75% observed once, and the top ten hold roughly 2.5%. The source material was peripheral blood mononuclear cells (PBMCs), sampled at baseline. The receptors were sampled from a human donor with classical Hodgkin lymphoma. CDR3s include the opening cysteine and the closing phenylalanine or tryptophan. The D gene is left open where the match is weak. The size entry is marked missing in some rows and otherwise reads once, few, many or a size class.

D gene	CDR3 length	J gene	clone size	V gene	CDR3 protein	CDR3 DNA
TRBD2	15	TRBJ2-3	-	TRBV2	CASIQAGGPSYTQYF	TGTGCCAGCATACAAGCGGGGGGCCCTTCTTATACGCAGTATTTT
-	14	TRBJ1-1	-	TRBV18	CASSGGTAQTEAFF	TGTGCCAGCTCAGGTGGGACGGCTCAGACTGAAGCTTTCTTT
TRBD2	15	TRBJ2-7	-	TRBV7-9	CAGSLAQLAGGEQYF	TGTGCCGGCAGCTTAGCGCAGCTAGCGGGGGGCGAGCAGTACTTC
TRBD1	13	TRBJ1-2	-	TRBV29-1	CSVPGTGDYGYTF	TGCAGCGTGCCCGGGACAGGAGACTATGGCTACACCTTC
-	15	TRBJ2-7	-	TRBV5-1	CASSLAGDTSYEQYF	TGCGCCAGCAGCTTGGCCGGGGATACGTCCTACGAGCAGTACTTC
TRBD2	14	TRBJ2-5	-	TRBV7-9	CASSPSGGSETQYF	TGTGCCAGCAGCCCTAGCGGGGGGTCAGAGACCCAGTACTTC
-	11	TRBJ2-7	-	TRBV6-5	CASSYMYEQYF	TGTGCCAGCAGTTACATGTACGAGCAGTACTTC
TRBD2	16	TRBJ2-1	once	TRBV5-1	CASSRTSGGPYNEQFF	TGCGCCAGCAGCCGGACTAGCGGGGGCCCCTACAATGAGCAGTTCTTC
TRBD2	15	TRBJ2-1	-	TRBV9	CASSVGRGGVNEQFF	TGTGCCAGCAGCGTAGGACGCGGGGGAGTCAATGAGCAGTTCTTC
TRBD1	14	TRBJ1-6	-	TRBV5-1	CASSFDRGNSPLHF	TGCGCCAGCAGCTTTGACAGGGGGAATTCACCCCTCCACTTT
-	12	TRBJ2-5	-	TRBV5-1	CASSAREETQYF	TGCGCCAGCAGCGCCAGAGAAGAGACCCAGTACTTC
-	16	TRBJ2-1	-	TRBV5-1	CASSLQGPGSYNEQFF	TGCGCCAGCAGCTTACAGGGTCCGGGCTCCTACAATGAGCAGTTCTTC
TRBD1	15	TRBJ2-3	-	TRBV5-1	CASAGRGPSTDTQYF	TGCGCCAGCGCCGGCAGGGGGCCCTCCACAGATACGCAGTATTTT
-	11	TRBJ1-2	-	TRBV12-2	CASRFRRGYTF	TGTGCAAGTCGCTTTCGGAGGGGCTACACCTTC
-	14	TRBJ1-1	once	TRBV5-1	CASSLAQGSTEAFF	TGCGCCAGCAGCTTGGCACAGGGAAGCACTGAAGCTTTCTTT
-	14	TRBJ2-7	-	TRBV5-6	CASSLGAAPYEQYF	TGTGCCAGCAGCTTGGGAGCGGCCCCCTACGAGCAGTACTTC
-	16	TRBJ2-3	-	TRBV7-3	CASSLWAEGSTDTQYF	TGTGCCAGCAGCTTGTGGGCTGAGGGGAGCACAGATACGCAGTATTTT
TRBD1	15	TRBJ1-5	-	TRBV19	CASSPGGFSNQPQHF	TGTGCCAGTAGTCCAGGGGGATTTAGCAATCAGCCCCAGCATTTT
-	20	TRBJ1-2	-	TRBV5-1	CASSQWGPQGRGYSNYGYTF	TGCGCCAGCAGCCAGTGGGGACCACAGGGAAGGGGGTATTCTAACTATGGCTACACCTTC
-	14	TRBJ2-7	few	TRBV5-1	CASSLEAARYEQYF	TGCGCCAGCAGCTTGGAGGCAGCGCGCTACGAGCAGTACTTC
-	14	TRBJ2-7	-	TRBV6-6	CASDGGQGGYEQYF	TGTGCCAGCGACGGTGGGCAGGGTGGCTACGAGCAGTACTTC
-	14	TRBJ1-2	-	TRBV7-2	CASSLGGVGYGYTF	TGTGCCAGCAGCCTTGGAGGGGTTGGCTATGGCTACACCTTC
-	13	TRBJ1-6	-	TRBV10-3	CATGGGTNSPLHF	TGTGCCACCGGTGGAGGAACTAATTCACCCCTCCACTTT
-	14	TRBJ2-3	-	TRBV7-9	CASSLYTKADTQYF	TGTGCCAGCAGCCTGTACACAAAGGCAGATACGCAGTATTTT
TRBD2	16	TRBJ2-2	-	TRBV5-4	CASTASGGDYTGELFF	TGTGCCAGCACCGCTAGCGGGGGGGACTACACCGGGGAGCTGTTTTTT
TRBD2	17	TRBJ2-3	-	TRBV5-4	CASSLARSGAGADTQYF	TGTGCCAGCAGCTTGGCCCGGAGCGGGGCCGGGGCAGATACGCAGTATTTT
-	15	TRBJ2-2	-	TRBV5-1	CASSLARGGTGELFF	TGCGCCAGCAGCTTGGCCAGGGGAGGGACCGGGGAGCTGTTTTTT
-	13	TRBJ1-5	-	TRBV7-8	CASSLVGNQPQHF	TGTGCCAGCAGCTTAGTGGGGAATCAGCCCCAGCATTTT
-	14	TRBJ2-7	-	TRBV5-1	CASSASQANYEQYF	TGCGCCAGCAGCGCGTCCCAGGCAAACTACGAGCAGTACTTC
-	16	TRBJ2-7	-	TRBV5-1	CASSQTGSGLGYEQYF	TGCGCCAGCAGCCAAACAGGTTCCGGGCTCGGATACGAGCAGTACTTC
-	14	TRBJ2-2	-	TRBV7-9	CASSRQSNTGELFF	TGTGCCAGCAGCAGACAGTCGAACACCGGGGAGCTGTTTTTT
TRBD1	15	TRBJ1-5	once	TRBV10-3	CAISRGQGNNQPQHF	TGTGCCATCAGTAGAGGACAGGGTAACAATCAGCCCCAGCATTTT
TRBD2	19	TRBJ2-7	-	TRBV4-3	CASSQDLGLAGEPSYEQYF	TGCGCCAGCAGCCAAGATCTAGGACTAGCGGGGGAGCCAAGCTACGAGCAGTACTTC